This entry concerns a single T cell receptor (beta chain). There are a few counts of this clonotype. The clone's antigen remains unknown. There are no base qualities to consult, and no much larger clone falls within one base. Amplification of TCR beta CDR3 regions was carried out from RNA transcripts. A first-round RT-PCR of the TCR CDR3 used the HTBI primer set with the Qiagen OneStep RT-PCR kit. Libraries were constructed in a second round of multiplex PCR, after which size selection and purification were performed. The libraries were sequenced on an Illumina HiSeq2000 using paired-end 100 bp reads. The source study handled its data this way. SOAPnuke was used to process the raw data, throwing out any read that contained adapters or uncalled bases, had a mean Phred below 15, or lacked an exact constant-primer or identifier match. High-quality paired reads were merged with COPE v1.2.5, and unique nucleotide sequences were defined as clonotypes. MiTCR v1.1 was used to align the clonotypes against IMGT TRBV, TRBD and TRBJ reference segments. Only V-J combinations with frequency above 0.0001, covering approximately 99% of repertoires, were analysed. A TCS score was defined as the ratio between F50 (clonal expansion) and ExV (chaos), using BLOSUM62-based TCRdist between CDR3 peptides within each V-J. Welch's t-statistics and random forest reduced 500 to 550 V-J features to under 15, which were used in a naive Bayes classifier (R e1071). TCRdb trimmed the raw reads at Q25, called clones with MiXCR and kept productive beta chains. Every distinct CDR3 protein forms one entry, paired with its most common genes and DNA. It is TCRdb's table, rather than the study itself, that gives the V and J calls and clone size. This sample lists 350,000 to 450,000 distinct CDR3 sequences; about 18% were detected once. The top ten constitute 34% of the sample.

Hyperthyroidism patients were newly diagnosed, had a disease duration of under 2 months, and were aged 18 to 65 years. Any patient with an uncontrolled infection, another autoimmune disease, pregnancy or lactation was excluded. Diagnoses were based on clinical symptoms, serum thyroxine and TRAb, thyroid ultrasound and orbital computed tomography. For progressor patients, blood was drawn at the first diagnosis of hyperthyroidism, before any ophthalmopathy symptoms had appeared. PBMCs were isolated from about 9.1 ml of fresh peripheral blood by Ficoll-Paque density gradient centrifugation. Progressor patients were initially diagnosed with Graves' hyperthyroidism and developed ophthalmopathy during follow-up. Total RNA was extracted with Trizol reagent, and quality was checked on an Agilent 2100 Bioanalyzer. Unmatched junction bases come to 5, with V trimmed by 7 bases and J by 6 bases. The germline V gene yields SNHLY for CDR1 and FYNNEI for CDR2. There are 13 amino acids in the CDR3, from cysteine to phenylalanine inclusive. Only the CDR3 portion is preserved as DNA: 39 bases, with reading frame beginning at the first base.

This specimen belongs to a study of T cells in Graves' hyperthyroidism and ophthalmopathy (dated by TCRdb to the late 2010s). With regard to the full study: Peripheral blood was collected at initial diagnosis, before any treatment. Following sampling, methimazole starting at 30 mg daily was given to hyperthyroidism patients, and high-dose intravenous methylprednisolone was given to ophthalmopathy patients. To identify TCR V-J signatures that set the groups apart, the researchers used a discovery cohort of 100 patients, made up of 40 to 45 with Graves' ophthalmopathy and 57 with stable Graves' hyperthyroidism. In over five Graves' hyperthyroidism patients, the study also compared T-cell repertoires from thyroid tissue with T-cell repertoires from blood. TCR Vbeta CDR3 sequencing of 130 to 150 peripheral blood samples (43 ophthalmopathy, under 80 hyperthyroidism and roughly 17 progressor patients) is reported in the paper. Prospective prediction of ophthalmopathy was tested in an independent validation cohort of 18 to 20 hyperthyroidism patients and 15 to 17 patients who later progressed to ophthalmopathy. The roughly 91 discovery patients were randomly divided into training and test sets at a 7:3 ratio. General findings and caveats noted by the study authors: During validation, the model predicted progression to ophthalmopathy a median of roughly six months ahead of onset, with 70.59% sensitivity and almost 75% specificity. A model built on a 13 V-J signature distinguished ophthalmopathy from stable hyperthyroidism, reaching 85% to 90% sensitivity and 81% to 83% specificity in cross-validation and 80%/75% in testing. Sample size was not statistically predetermined, and investigators were not blinded to group allocation. Most expanded thyroid clonotypes (frequency above 0.001) were also detected in blood, a finding suggesting that blood repertoires may reflect thyroid immune responses.

The sequenced sample consisted of blood. The origin of this receptor is a woman aged 30 to 39 with Graves' hyperthyroidism that later progressed to Graves' ophthalmopathy. The chain uses TRBV2 and TRBJ2-7, and 11 bases in between align with TRBD2. The CDR3 region: CASKIAGGPEQYF. In nucleotide form, the sequence is TGTGCCAGCAAAATAGCGGGGGGGCCCGAGCAGTACTTC.